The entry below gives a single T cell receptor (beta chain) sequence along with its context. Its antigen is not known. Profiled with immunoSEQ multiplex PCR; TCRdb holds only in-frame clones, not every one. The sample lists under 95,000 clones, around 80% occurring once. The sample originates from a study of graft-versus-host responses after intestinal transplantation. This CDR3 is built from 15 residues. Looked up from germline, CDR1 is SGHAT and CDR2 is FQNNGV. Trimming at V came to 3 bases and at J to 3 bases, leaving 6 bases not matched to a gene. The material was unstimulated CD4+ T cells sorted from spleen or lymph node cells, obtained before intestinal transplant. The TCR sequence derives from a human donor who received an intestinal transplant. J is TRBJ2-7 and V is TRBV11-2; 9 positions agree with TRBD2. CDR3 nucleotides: TGTGCCAGCAGCTTCTCGCCTAGCGGGGACTACGAGCAGTACTTC. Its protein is CASSFSPSGDYEQYF. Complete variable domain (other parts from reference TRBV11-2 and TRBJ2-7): EAGVAQSPRYKIIEKRQSVAFWCNPISGHATLYWYQQILGQGPKLLIQFQNNGVVDDSQLPKDRFSAERLKGVDSTLKIQPAKLEDSAVYLCASSFSPSGDYEQYFGPGTRLTVT.